This paragraph reports one T cell receptor (beta chain). The antigen remains unidentified. Ten milliliters of peripheral blood were drawn from each donor into EDTA-treated tubes. This sample was taken from a study of blood T cells in healthy people across ages. The study's findings and limits: Per million T cells, TCR beta diversity dropped about linearly as age rose.

A second PCR of roughly 7 to 11 cycles used a sample-barcoded 5' primer and a J-beta primer mix. TCRdb processed the 5' RACE reads anew with MiXCR; each CDR3 protein has one entry. The table has roughly 730,000 distinct CDR3 sequences, just over 55% seen once; the top ten hold roughly 24%. This CDR3 has 15 amino acids. Germline lookup yields CDR1 SGHAT and CDR2 FQNNGV. The V segment lost 1 base and the J segment 10 bases; nucleotides outside the gene matches: 9. The sequence derives from a man in his forties or fifties in good health. Sequenced input: blood. This chain joins TRBV11-2 and TRBJ2-1; the match to TRBD2 covers 8 bases. CDR3 sequence (DNA): TGTGCCAGCAGCTTAGTCTCGGGAGGGCCGAGAGAGCAGTTCTTC. This sequence encodes CASSLVSGGPREQFF.